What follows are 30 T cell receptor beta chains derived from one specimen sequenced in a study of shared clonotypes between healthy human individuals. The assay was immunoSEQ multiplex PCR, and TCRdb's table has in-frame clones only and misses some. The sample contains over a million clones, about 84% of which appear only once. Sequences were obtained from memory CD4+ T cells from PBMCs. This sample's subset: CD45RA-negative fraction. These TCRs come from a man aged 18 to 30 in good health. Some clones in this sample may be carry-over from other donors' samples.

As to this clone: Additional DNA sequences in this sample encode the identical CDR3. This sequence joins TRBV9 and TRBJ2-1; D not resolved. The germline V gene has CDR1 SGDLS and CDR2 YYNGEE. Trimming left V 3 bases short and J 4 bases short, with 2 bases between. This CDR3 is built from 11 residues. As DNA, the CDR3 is TGTGCCAGCAGCGGTTACAATGAGCAGTTCTTC. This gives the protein CASSGYNEQFF.

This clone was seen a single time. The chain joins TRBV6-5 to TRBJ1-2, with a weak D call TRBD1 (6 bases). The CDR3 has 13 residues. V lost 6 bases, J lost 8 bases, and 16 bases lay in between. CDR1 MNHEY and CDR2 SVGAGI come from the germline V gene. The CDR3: CASSQPRTVGYTF. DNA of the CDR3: TGTGCCAGCAGCCAACCACGGACAGTCGGCTACACCTTC.

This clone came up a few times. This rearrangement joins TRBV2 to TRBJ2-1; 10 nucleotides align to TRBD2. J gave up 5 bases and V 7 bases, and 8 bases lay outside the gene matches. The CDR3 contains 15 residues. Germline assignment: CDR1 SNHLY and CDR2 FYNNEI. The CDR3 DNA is TGTGCCAGCACCAAACAGACTAGCGGGCACAATGAGCAGTTCTTC. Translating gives CASTKQTSGHNEQFF.

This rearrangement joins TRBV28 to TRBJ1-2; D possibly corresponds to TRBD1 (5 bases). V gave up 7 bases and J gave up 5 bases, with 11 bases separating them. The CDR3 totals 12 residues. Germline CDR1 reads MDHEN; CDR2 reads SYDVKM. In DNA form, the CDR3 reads TGTGCCAGCAATAGGGGTTGGTATGGCTACACCTTC. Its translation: CASNRGWYGYTF.

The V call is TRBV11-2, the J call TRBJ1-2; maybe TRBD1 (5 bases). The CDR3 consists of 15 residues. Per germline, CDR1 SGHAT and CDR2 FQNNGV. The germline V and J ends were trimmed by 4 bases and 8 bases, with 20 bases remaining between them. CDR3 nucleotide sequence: TGTGCCAGCAGCTACTCTTTGGGACTTACCGACGGCTACACCTTC. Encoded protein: CASSYSLGLTDGYTF. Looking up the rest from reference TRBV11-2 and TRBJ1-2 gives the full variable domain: EAGVAQSPRYKIIEKRQSVAFWCNPISGHATLYWYQQILGQGPKLLIQFQNNGVVDDSQLPKDRFSAERLKGVDSTLKIQPAKLEDSAVYLCASSYSLGLTDGYTFGSGTRLTVV.

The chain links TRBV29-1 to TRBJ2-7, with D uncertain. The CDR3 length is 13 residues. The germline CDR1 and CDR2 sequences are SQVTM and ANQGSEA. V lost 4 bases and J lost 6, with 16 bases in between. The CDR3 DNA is TGCAGCGTTGGGGTTCTGGGTACGAGCGAGCAGTACTTC. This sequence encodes CSVGVLGTSEQYF.

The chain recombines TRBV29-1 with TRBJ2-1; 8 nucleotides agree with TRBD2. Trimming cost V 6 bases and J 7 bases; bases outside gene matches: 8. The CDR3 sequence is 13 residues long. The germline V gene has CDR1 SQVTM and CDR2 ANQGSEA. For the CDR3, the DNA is TGCAGCGTGAACGGGAGGGCCAGGAATGAGCAGTTCTTC. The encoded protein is CSVNGRARNEQFF.

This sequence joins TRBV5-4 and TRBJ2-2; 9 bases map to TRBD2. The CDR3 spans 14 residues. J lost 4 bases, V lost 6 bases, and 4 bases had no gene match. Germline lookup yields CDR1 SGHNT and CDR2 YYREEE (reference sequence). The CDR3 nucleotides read TGTGCCAGCAAGACTAGCGGAAGCACCGGGGAGCTGTTTTTT. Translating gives CASKTSGSTGELFF.

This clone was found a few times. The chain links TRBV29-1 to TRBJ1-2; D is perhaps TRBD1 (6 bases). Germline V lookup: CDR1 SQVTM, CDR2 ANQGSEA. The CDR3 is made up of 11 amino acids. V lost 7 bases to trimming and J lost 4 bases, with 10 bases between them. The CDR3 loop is CSGYRAYGYTF. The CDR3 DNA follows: TGCAGCGGGTACAGGGCCTATGGCTACACCTTC.

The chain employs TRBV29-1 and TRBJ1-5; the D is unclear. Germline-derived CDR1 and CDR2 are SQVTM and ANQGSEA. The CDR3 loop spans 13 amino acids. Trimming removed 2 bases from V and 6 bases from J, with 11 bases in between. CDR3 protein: CSVEYGVGQPQHF. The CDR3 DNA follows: TGCAGCGTTGAATACGGGGTGGGTCAGCCCCAGCATTTT.

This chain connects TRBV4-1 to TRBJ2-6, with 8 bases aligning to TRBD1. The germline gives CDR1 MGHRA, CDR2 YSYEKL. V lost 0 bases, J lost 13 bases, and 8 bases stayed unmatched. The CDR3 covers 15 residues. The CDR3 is CASSQEMGQVLVLTF. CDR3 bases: TGCGCCAGCAGCCAAGAGATGGGACAGGTTTTGGTCCTGACTTTC.

CDR3 in DNA: TGTGCCAGCTCACCTGGGGACGGCCCCTACGAGCAGTACTTC. As protein: CASSPGDGPYEQYF. The chain joins TRBV18 to TRBJ2-7; D assignment may be TRBD1 or TRBD2 (5 bases each). Trimming cost V 3 bases and J 2 bases, with 11 bases left between them. The CDR3 contains 14 residues. Germline CDR1 KGHSH, CDR2 LQKENI.

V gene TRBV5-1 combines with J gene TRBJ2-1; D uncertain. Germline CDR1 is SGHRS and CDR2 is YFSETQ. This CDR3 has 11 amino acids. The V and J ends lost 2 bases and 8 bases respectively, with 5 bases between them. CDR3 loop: CASSLYDEQFF. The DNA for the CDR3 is TGCGCCAGCAGCTTATACGATGAGCAGTTCTTC.

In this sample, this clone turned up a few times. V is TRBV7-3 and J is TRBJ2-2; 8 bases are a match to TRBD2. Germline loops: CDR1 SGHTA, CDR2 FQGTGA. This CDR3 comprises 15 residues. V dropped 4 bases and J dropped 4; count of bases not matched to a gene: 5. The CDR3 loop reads CASSSGTRATGELFF. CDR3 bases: TGTGCCAGCAGCTCCGGGACTAGAGCCACCGGGGAGCTGTTTTTT.

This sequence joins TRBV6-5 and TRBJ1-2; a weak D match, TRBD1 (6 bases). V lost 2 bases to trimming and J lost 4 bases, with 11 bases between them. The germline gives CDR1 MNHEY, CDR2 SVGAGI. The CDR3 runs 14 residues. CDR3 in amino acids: CASSYRGASYGYTF. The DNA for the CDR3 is TGTGCCAGCAGTTACCGGGGGGCTAGCTATGGCTACACCTTC.

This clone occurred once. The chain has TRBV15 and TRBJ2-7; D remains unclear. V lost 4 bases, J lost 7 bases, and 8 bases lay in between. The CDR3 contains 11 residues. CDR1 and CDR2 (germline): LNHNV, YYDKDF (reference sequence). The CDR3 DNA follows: TGTGCCACCAGCAACCAGAATGAGCAGTACTTC. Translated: CATSNQNEQYF.

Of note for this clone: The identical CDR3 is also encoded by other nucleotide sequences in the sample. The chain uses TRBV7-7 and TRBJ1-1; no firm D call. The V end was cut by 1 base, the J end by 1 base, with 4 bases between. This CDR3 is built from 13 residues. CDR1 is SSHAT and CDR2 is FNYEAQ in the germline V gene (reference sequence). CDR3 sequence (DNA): TGTGCCAGCAGCTTAGAGCCGAACACTGAAGCTTTCTTT. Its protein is CASSLEPNTEAFF.

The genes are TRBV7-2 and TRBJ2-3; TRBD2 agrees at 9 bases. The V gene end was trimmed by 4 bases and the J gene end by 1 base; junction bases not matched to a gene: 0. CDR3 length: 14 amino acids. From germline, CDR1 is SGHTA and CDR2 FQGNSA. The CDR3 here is CASSWTSGTDTQYF. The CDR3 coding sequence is TGTGCCAGCAGCTGGACTAGCGGCACAGATACGCAGTATTTT. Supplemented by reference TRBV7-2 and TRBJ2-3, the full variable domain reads GAGVSQSPSNKVTEKGKDVELRCDPISGHTALYWYRQSLGQGLEFLIYFQGNSAPDKSGLPSDRFSAERTGGSVSTLTIQRTQQEDSAVYLCASSWTSGTDTQYFGPGTRLTVL.

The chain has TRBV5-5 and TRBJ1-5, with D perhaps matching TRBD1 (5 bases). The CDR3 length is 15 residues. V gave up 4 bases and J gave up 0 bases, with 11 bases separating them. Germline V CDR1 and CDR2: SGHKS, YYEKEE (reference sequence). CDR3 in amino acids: CASSLRQYSNQPQHF. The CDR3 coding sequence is TGTGCCAGCAGCCTGCGACAGTATAGCAATCAGCCCCAGCATTTT.

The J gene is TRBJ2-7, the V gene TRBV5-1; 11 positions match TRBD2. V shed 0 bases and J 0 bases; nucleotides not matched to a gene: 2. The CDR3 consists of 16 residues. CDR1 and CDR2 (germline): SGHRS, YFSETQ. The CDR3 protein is CASSLELAGVSYEQYF. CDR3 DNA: TGCGCCAGCAGCTTGGAACTAGCGGGAGTCTCCTACGAGCAGTACTTC.

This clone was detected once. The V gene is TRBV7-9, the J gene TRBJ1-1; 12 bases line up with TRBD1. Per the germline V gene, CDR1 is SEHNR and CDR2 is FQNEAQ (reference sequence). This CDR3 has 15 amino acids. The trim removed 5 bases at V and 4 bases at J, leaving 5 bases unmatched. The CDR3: CASSPRGQGATEAFF. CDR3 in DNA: TGTGCCAGCAGCCCGAGGGGACAGGGGGCCACTGAAGCTTTCTTT.

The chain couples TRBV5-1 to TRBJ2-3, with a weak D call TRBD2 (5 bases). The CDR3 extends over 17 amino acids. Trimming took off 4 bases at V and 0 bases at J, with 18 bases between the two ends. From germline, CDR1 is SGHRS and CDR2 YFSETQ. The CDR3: CASSILGGFSSTDTQYF. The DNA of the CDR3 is TGCGCCAGCAGCATACTTGGAGGCTTTTCTAGCACAGATACGCAGTATTTT.

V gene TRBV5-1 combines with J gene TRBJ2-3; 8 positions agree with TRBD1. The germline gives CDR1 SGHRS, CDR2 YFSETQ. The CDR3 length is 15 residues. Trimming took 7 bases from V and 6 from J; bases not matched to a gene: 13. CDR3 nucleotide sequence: TGCGCCAGCGGCATAGGGACAGGCGCAGGGGATACGCAGTATTTT. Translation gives CASGIGTGAGDTQYF.

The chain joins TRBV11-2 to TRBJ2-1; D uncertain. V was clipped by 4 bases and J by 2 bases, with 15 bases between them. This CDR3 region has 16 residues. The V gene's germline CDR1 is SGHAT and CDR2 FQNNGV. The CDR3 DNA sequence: TGTGCCAGCAGCTCTTGGGGTGACTTTCCCTACAATGAGCAGTTCTTC. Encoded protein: CASSSWGDFPYNEQFF.

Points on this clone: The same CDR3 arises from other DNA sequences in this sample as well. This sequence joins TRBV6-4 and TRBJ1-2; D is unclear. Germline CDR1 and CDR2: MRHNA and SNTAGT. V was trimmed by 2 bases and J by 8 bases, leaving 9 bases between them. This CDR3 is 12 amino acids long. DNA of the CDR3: TGTGCCAGCAGTGACGGCAGACGCGGCTACACCTTC. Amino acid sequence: CASSDGRRGYTF.

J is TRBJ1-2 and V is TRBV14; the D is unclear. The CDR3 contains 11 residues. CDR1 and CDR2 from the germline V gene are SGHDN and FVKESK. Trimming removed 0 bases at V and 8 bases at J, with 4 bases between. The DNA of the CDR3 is TGTGCCAGCAGCCAAGATAGGGGCTACACCTTC. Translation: CASSQDRGYTF.

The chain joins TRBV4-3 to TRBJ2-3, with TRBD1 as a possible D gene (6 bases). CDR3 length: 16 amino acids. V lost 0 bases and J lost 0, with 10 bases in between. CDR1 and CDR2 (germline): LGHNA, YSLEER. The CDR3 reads CASSQDGGPSTDTQYF. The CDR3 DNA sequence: TGCGCCAGCAGCCAAGATGGGGGCCCTAGCACAGATACGCAGTATTTT.

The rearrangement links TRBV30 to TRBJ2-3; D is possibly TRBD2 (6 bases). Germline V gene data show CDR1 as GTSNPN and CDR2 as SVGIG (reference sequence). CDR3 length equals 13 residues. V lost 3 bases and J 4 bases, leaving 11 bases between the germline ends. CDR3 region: CAWRGGAADTQYF. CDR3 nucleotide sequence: TGTGCCTGGAGGGGGGGTGCGGCAGATACGCAGTATTTT.

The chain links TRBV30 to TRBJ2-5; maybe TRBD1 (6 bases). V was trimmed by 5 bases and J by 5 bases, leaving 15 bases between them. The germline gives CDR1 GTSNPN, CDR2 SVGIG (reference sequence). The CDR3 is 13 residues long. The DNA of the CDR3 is TGTGCCTGGGATACAGGGTCACGGGAGACCCAGTACTTC. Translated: CAWDTGSRETQYF.

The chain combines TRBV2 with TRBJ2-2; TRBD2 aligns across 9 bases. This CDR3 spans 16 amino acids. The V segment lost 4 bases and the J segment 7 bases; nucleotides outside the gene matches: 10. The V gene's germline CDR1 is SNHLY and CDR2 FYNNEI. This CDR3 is CASSVFRGRAVGELFF. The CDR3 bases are TGTGCCAGCAGTGTTTTCCGCGGGAGGGCCGTCGGGGAGCTGTTTTTT.